The clone carrying this T cell receptor beta chain appeared a few times. This sample was taken from a study of T cell responses to AZD1222 COVID-19 vaccine. Germline V gives CDR1 SEHNR, CDR2 FQNEAQ (reference sequence). The CDR3 length is 16 residues. The ends were cut back, 3 bases at V and 2 bases at J, with 14 bases in the middle. Sequencing was performed with immunoSEQ multiplex PCR; in TCRdb, only in-frame clones are kept and a portion is missing. Of some 150,000 clones in the sample, more than 70% were seen once. Sample: peripheral blood, taken on day 0 of AZD1222 vaccination. The sequence was obtained from an adult in good health. V is TRBV7-9 and J is TRBJ1-5; D uncertain. CDR3 loop: CASSLTQAAGNQPQHF. In DNA, the CDR3 is TGTGCCAGCAGCTTGACCCAGGCGGCCGGCAATCAGCCCCAGCATTTT. Filled out from reference TRBV7-9 and TRBJ1-5, the complete variable domain reads DTGVSQNPRHKITKRGQNVTFRCDPISEHNRLYWYRQTLGQGPEFLTYFQNEAQLEKSRLLSDRFSAERPKGSFSTLEIQRTEQGDSAMYLCASSLTQAAGNQPQHFGDGTRLSIL.